A selection of T cell receptor beta chains follows, all from one sample in a study of response to subunit inactivated influenza vaccine. TCRdb fed the RT-PCR reads into MiXCR, producing one record per CDR3 protein. Among about 180,000 distinct CDR3 sequences listed, approximately 9.2% were seen once. Specimen: non-naive T cells sorted from PBMCs, collected on the day of vaccination. These receptor sequences come from a middle-aged man who received an inactivated influenza vaccine. CDR3s include the opening cysteine and the closing phenylalanine or tryptophan. The D gene is left open where the match is weak. Rows may omit the clone size; those that give it use once, few, many or a size class.

D gene	J gene	V gene	clone size	CDR3 length	CDR3 protein	CDR3 DNA
TRBD1	TRBJ1-1	TRBV19	many	15	CASSMPGQAYTEAFF	TGTGCCAGTAGTATGCCGGGACAGGCGTACACTGAAGCTTTCTTT
-	TRBJ2-3	TRBV7-2	many	16	CASSFAGTTSTDTQYF	TGTGCCAGCAGCTTTGCCGGGACAACTAGCACAGATACGCAGTATTTT
-	TRBJ2-7	TRBV7-2	many	11	CASSLVTGQYF	TGTGCCAGCAGCTTAGTAACAGGGCAGTACTTC
TRBD1	TRBJ2-7	TRBV5-1	many	15	CASSAAGTGSHEQYF	TGCGCCAGCAGCGCGGCCGGGACAGGGAGCCACGAGCAGTACTTC
-	TRBJ1-6	TRBV6-2/TRBV6-3	-	16	CASSSHQQTNGSPLHF	TGTGCCAGCAGTTCCCATCAACAAACAAACGGTTCACCCCTCCACTTT
TRBD1	TRBJ1-1	TRBV18	few	15	CASSPRTGRNTEAFF	TGTGCCAGCTCACCCCGGACAGGTAGGAACACTGAAGCTTTCTTT
-	TRBJ2-3	TRBV9	few	13	CASSEGQTDTQYF	TGTGCCAGCAGCGAAGGACAGACAGATACGCAGTATTTT
TRBD1	TRBJ2-1	TRBV20-1	many	15	CSARDPGGVDNEQFF	TGCAGTGCTAGAGATCCAGGGGGCGTCGACAATGAGCAGTTCTTC
TRBD2	TRBJ2-1	TRBV3-1	many	17	CASSQDLRLAGELGQFF	TGTGCCAGCAGCCAAGATTTGCGTCTAGCGGGGGAACTGGGGCAGTTCTTC
-	TRBJ2-5	TRBV20-1	-	14	CSARHRDWEETQYF	TGCAGTGCTAGACACAGAGATTGGGAAGAGACCCAGTACTTC
TRBD2	TRBJ2-2	TRBV2	-	16	CASSGTSGGNTGELFF	TGTGCCAGCAGTGGGACTAGCGGGGGGAACACCGGGGAGCTGTTTTTT
-	TRBJ2-2	TRBV6-2/TRBV6-3	-	13	CASSYGAPGELFF	TGTGCCAGCAGTTACGGCGCCCCCGGGGAGCTGTTTTTT
-	TRBJ1-1	TRBV9	-	13	CASSGGLNTEAFF	TGTGCCAGCTCCGGGGGATTGAACACTGAAGCTTTCTTT
TRBD1	TRBJ2-1	TRBV7-9	-	13	CASSSLDRVRQFF	TGTGCCAGCAGCTCCCTAGACAGGGTAAGGCAGTTCTTC
-	TRBJ1-4	TRBV28	many	11	CASHRDEKLFF	TGTGCCAGTCATAGGGATGAAAAACTGTTTTTT
-	TRBJ1-1	TRBV12-3/TRBV12-4	few	12	CASSFDRGLAFF	TGTGCCAGCAGTTTTGATAGAGGGCTGGCTTTCTTT
-	TRBJ1-2	TRBV6-6	many	12	CASSQGNYGYTF	TGTGCCAGCAGCCAGGGGAACTATGGCTACACCTTC